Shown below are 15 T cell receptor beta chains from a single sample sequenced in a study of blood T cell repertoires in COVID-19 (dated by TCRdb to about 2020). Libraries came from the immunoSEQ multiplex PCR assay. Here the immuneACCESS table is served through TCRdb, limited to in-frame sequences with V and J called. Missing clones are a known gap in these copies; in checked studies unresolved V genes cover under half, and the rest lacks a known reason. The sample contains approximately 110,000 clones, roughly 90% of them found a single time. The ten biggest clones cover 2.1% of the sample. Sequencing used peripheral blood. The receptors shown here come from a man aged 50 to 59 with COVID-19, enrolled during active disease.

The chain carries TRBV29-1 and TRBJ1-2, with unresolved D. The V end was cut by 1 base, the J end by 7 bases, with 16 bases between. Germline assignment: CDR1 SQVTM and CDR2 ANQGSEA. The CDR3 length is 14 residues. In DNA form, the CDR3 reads TGCAGCGTTGAAGTGCACCCCAGAAGTGGTGGCTACACCTTC. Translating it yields CSVEVHPRSGGYTF. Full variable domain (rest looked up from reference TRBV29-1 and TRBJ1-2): SAVISQKPSRDICQRGTSLTIQCQVDSQVTMMFWYRQQPGQSLTLIATANQGSEATYESGFVIDKFPISRPNLTFSTLTVSNMSPEDSSIYLCSVEVHPRSGGYTFGSGTRLTVV.

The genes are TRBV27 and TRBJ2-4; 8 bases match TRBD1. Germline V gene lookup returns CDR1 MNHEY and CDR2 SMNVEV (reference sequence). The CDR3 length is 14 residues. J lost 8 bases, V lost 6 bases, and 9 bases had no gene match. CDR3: CASRDRGGLDIQYF. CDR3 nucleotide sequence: TGTGCCAGCAGAGACAGGGGCGGGTTGGACATTCAGTACTTC.

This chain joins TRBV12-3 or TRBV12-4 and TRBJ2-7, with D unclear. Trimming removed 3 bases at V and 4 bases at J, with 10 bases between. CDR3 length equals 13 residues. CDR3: CASSFFESYEQYF. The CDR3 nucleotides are TGTGCCAGCAGTTTTTTTGAGAGTTACGAGCAGTACTTC.

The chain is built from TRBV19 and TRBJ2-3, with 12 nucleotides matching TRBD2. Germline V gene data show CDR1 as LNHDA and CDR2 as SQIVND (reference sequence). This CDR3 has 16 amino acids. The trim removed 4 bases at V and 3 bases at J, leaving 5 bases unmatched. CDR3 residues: CASSTSGTSGTDTQYF. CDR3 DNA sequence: TGTGCCAGTAGTACCTCCGGGACTAGCGGGACAGATACGCAGTATTTT.

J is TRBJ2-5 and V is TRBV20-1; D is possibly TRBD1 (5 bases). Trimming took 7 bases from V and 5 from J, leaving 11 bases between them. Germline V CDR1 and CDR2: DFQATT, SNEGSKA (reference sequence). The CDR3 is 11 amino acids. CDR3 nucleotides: TGCAGTGGAGACAAGGGGGAGACCCAGTACTTC. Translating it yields CSGDKGETQYF.

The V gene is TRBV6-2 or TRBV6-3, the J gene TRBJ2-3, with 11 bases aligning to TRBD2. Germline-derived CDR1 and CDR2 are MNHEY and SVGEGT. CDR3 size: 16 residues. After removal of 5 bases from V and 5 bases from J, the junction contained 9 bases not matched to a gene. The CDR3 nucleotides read TGTGCCAGCAGTGACCCTAGCGGGAGGTTTCAAGATACGCAGTATTTT. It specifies CASSDPSGRFQDTQYF.

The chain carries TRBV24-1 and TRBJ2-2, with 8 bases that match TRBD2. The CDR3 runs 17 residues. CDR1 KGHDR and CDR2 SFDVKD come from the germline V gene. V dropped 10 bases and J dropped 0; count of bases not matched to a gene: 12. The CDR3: CATGPPGLAANTGELFF. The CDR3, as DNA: TGTGCCACAGGGCCTCCCGGACTAGCCGCGAACACCGGGGAGCTGTTTTTT.

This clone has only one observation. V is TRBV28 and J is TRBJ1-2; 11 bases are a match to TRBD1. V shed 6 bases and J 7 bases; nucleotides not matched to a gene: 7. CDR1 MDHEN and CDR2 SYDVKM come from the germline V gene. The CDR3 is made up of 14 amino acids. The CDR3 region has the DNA TGTGCCAGCAGCCTAGGACAGGGGGCTACTGGCTACACCTTC. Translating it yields CASSLGQGATGYTF.

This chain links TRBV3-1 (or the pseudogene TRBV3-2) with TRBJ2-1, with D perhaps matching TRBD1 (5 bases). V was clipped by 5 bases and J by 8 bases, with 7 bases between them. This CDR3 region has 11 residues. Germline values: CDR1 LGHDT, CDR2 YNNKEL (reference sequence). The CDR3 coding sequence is TGTGCCAGCAGCTCCAGGGATGAGCAGTTCTTC. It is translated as CASSSRDEQFF.

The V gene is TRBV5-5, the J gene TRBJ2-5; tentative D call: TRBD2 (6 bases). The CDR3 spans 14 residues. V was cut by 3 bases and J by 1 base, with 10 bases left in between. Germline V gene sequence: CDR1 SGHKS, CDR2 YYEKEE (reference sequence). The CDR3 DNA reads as TGTGCCAGCAGCTCGACTAGTTTCCAAGAGACCCAGTACTTC. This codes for CASSSTSFQETQYF.

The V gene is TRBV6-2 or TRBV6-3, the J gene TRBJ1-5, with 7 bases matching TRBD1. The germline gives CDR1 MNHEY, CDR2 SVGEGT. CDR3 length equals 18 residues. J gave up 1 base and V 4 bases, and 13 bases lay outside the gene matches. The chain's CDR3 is CASSSTPGTVKSNQPQHF. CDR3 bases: TGTGCCAGCAGTTCCACTCCCGGGACAGTGAAGAGCAATCAGCCCCAGCATTTT.

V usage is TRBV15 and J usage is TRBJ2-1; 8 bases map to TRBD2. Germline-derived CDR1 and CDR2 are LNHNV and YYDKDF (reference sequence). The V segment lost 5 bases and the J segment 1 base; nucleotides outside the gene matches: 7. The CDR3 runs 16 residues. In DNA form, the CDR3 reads TGTGCCACCAGCTTAACGACTAGCGTGTCCTACAATGAGCAGTTCTTC. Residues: CATSLTTSVSYNEQFF.

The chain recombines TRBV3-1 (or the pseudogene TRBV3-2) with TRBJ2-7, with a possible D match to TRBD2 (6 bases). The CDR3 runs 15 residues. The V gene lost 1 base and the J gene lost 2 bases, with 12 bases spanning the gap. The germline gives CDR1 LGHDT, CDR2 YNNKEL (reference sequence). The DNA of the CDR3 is TGTGCCAGCAGCCAAGTCTCTAGCGCAGCCTACGAGCAGTACTTC. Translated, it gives CASSQVSSAAYEQYF.

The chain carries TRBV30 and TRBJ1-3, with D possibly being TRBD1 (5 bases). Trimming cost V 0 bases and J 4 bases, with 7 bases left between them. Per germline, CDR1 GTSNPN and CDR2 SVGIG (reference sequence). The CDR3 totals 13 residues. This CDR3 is CAWSVTDGNTIYF. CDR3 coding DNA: TGTGCCTGGAGTGTGACAGACGGAAACACCATATATTTT.

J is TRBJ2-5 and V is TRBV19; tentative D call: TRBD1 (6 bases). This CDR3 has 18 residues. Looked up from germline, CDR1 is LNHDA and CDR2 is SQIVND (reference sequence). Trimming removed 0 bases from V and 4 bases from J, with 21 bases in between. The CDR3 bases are TGTGCCAGTAGTATAGACAGCCCTTCGTTAAAAGGGGGAGAGACCCAGTACTTC. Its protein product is CASSIDSPSLKGGETQYF.